This T cell receptor beta chain stems from a study of OX40 agonist ivuxolimab in advanced cancers. About the research overall: The dose-escalation cohort had hepatocellular carcinoma, melanoma, renal cell or head and neck cancer.

Libraries were prepared by immunoSEQ multiplex PCR; TCRdb keeps only in-frame clonotypes and omits some of them. The sample records 85,000 to 95,000 clones, about 88% being singletons. V shed 4 bases, J shed 2 bases, and the junction held 6 bases outside the gene matches. CDR3 size: 16 residues. CDR1 and CDR2 from the germline V gene are SGHNT and YYREEE (reference sequence). The study, taken as a whole, reports: There was clonal expansion of CD4+ and CD8+ blood T cells by week 6 at 0.1 to 3.0 mg/kg. Certain nonresponders likewise exhibited a low normalized T-cell clonal expansion. Low clonal expansion, among the lowest seen, marked partial responders at 0.1-3.0 mg/kg.

With respect to this clone: Antigen unknown.

Here the sequenced sample was CD4+ or CD8+ T cells sorted from blood, taken in a trial of the OX40 agonist ivuxolimab. The gene calls are TRBV5-4 and TRBJ2-6; 7 bases match TRBD2. The receptor's source is an adult with an advanced solid tumor such as melanoma, head and neck, liver or kidney cancer. The CDR3 here is CASSIRSGAGANVLTF. The CDR3 DNA reads as TGTGCCAGCAGCATAAGAAGCGGGGCTGGGGCCAACGTCCTGACTTTC.